The 9 T cell receptor beta chains in this list originate from one sample, sequenced in a study of blood T cell repertoires in COVID-19. Profiling relied on immunoSEQ multiplex PCR, and the TCRdb table lists in-frame clones only, not all of them. The table has roughly 85,000 clones, 86% seen once. Sequenced input: peripheral blood. The receptor source for this set is a man in his fifties or sixties with active or convalescent COVID-19.

In DNA, the CDR3 is TGTGCCAGCGGGCTAGCGGGGGAGTACAATGAGCAGTTCTTC. It is translated as CASGLAGEYNEQFF. The rearrangement uses TRBV2 and TRBJ2-1; 10 bases line up with TRBD2. Germline lookup yields CDR1 SNHLY and CDR2 FYNNEI. The V gene end was trimmed by 8 bases and the J gene end by 4 bases; junction bases not matched to a gene: 5. The length of the CDR3 is 14 residues.

This sequence joins TRBV2 and TRBJ2-1; D possibly corresponds to TRBD2 (6 bases). The CDR3 sequence is 14 residues long. Deletions cut 6 bases from V and 6 bases from J, with 15 bases between. Germline CDR1 and CDR2: SNHLY and FYNNEI. CDR3: CASRGTPATNEQFF. CDR3 DNA: TGTGCCAGCAGAGGGACTCCGGCTACCAATGAGCAGTTCTTC. Together with reference TRBV2 and TRBJ2-1, the CDR3 gives the full variable domain: EPEVTQTPSHQVTQMGQEVILRCVPISNHLYFYWYRQILGQKVEFLVSFYNNEISEKSEIFDDQFSVERPDGSNFTLKIRSTKLEDSAMYFCASRGTPATNEQFFGPGTRLTVL.

The V call is TRBV24-1, the J call TRBJ2-1; possible D gene TRBD2, 6 bases. Germline CDR1 KGHDR, CDR2 SFDVKD. The CDR3 loop spans 14 amino acids. V lost 3 bases and J lost 6, with 11 bases in between. The CDR3 DNA sequence: TGTGCCACCAGTGATGGGGGACTGTCCAATGAGCAGTTCTTC. Protein: CATSDGGLSNEQFF.

The chain links TRBV7-9 to TRBJ2-5, with TRBD1 matching 7 bases. Germline V gene data show CDR1 as SEHNR and CDR2 as FQNEAQ (reference sequence). The junction had 5 bases not matched to a gene; V was cut back by 4 bases and J by 0 bases. The CDR3 totals 15 residues. CDR3 nucleotide sequence: TGTGCCAGCAGCTGGGGACAGACTAACCAAGAGACCCAGTACTTC. It specifies CASSWGQTNQETQYF. Filled out from reference TRBV7-9 and TRBJ2-5, the complete variable domain reads DTGVSQNPRHKITKRGQNVTFRCDPISEHNRLYWYRQTLGQGPEFLTYFQNEAQLEKSRLLSDRFSAERPKGSFSTLEIQRTEQGDSAMYLCASSWGQTNQETQYFGPGTRLLVL.

The chain links TRBV20-1 to TRBJ2-1; D is undetermined. Germline V gene lookup returns CDR1 DFQATT and CDR2 SNEGSKA (reference sequence). V was trimmed by 1 base and J by 5 bases, leaving 3 bases between them. The CDR3 runs 11 residues. The CDR3 sequence: CSARGDNEQFF. The CDR3 nucleotides are TGCAGTGCTAGAGGCGACAATGAGCAGTTCTTC.

V is TRBV5-1 and J is TRBJ2-4; perhaps TRBD1 as D (6 bases). The germline gives CDR1 SGHRS, CDR2 YFSETQ. V was clipped by 0 bases and J by 15 bases, with 19 bases between them. The CDR3 has 14 residues. CDR3 protein: CASSLEGEDGCWYF. CDR3 in DNA: TGCGCCAGCAGCTTGGAGGGGGAAGACGGCTGTTGGTACTTC.

The chain joins TRBV5-1 to TRBJ2-1, with 9 bases that match TRBD1. Germline V lookup: CDR1 SGHRS, CDR2 YFSETQ. With V trimmed by 4 bases and J by 8 bases, 7 bases remained unmatched. The CDR3 contains 14 residues. This CDR3 reads CASSNRDRAYEQFF. The CDR3 DNA is TGCGCCAGCAGCAACCGGGACAGGGCCTATGAGCAGTTCTTC.

J is TRBJ2-7 and V is TRBV11-2, with a tentative D call TRBD1 (6 bases). The CDR3 has 14 residues. Looked up from germline, CDR1 is SGHAT and CDR2 is FQNNGV. Between the trimmed V and J ends, which lost 2 bases and 0 bases, there was a span of 8 bases. The CDR3 bases are TGTGCCAGCAGCTTAACAGGGAGCTCCTACGAGCAGTACTTC. This sequence encodes CASSLTGSSYEQYF.

V gene TRBV19 combines with J gene TRBJ2-7, with a possible D match to TRBD1 (5 bases). The CDR3 spans 14 residues. V gave up 2 bases and J gave up 2 bases, with 10 bases separating them. Per the germline V gene, CDR1 is LNHDA and CDR2 is SQIVND (reference sequence). CDR3 protein: CASSIQGITYEQYF. As DNA, the CDR3 is TGTGCCAGTAGTATACAGGGAATCACCTACGAGCAGTACTTC.